Listed here are 7 T cell receptor beta chains from one sample, sequenced in a study of T cell repertoires in cytomegalovirus infection (dated by TCRdb to between 2018 and 2021). These reads were obtained on an Illumina HiSeq 1500. The raw public reads went through TCRdb reprocessing: fastp at Q25, MiXCR clone calling, in-frame beta chains kept. Entries that share a CDR3 protein sequence are merged under the most common genes and DNA. In this sample the table shows around 180,000 distinct CDR3 sequences, roughly 19% of which occur a single time. The ten largest make up less than 3.5% of the sample. The sample comprised PBMCs. Source of these receptors: a human donor in good health (CMV status not recorded). Some clones in this sample may be carry-over from other donors' samples.

The chain is built from TRBV7-9 and TRBJ2-1, with D hard to call. The CDR3 is 14 amino acids. Between the trimmed V and J ends, which lost 5 bases and 3 bases, there was a span of 11 bases. Germline values: CDR1 SEHNR, CDR2 FQNEAQ (reference sequence). The CDR3 region has the DNA TGTGCCAGCAGCCCCAGCGTAGACTACAATGAGCAGTTCTTC. Translating it yields CASSPSVDYNEQFF.

The chain has TRBV5-1 and TRBJ1-1, with D hard to call. V lost 0 bases, J lost 1 base, and 7 bases lay in between. The CDR3 spans 14 residues. Germline CDR1 SGHRS, CDR2 YFSETQ. In nucleotides, the CDR3 is TGCGCCAGCAGCTTGGTTCCGACGAACACTGAAGCTTTCTTT. Translated: CASSLVPTNTEAFF.

This rearrangement joins TRBV5-4 to TRBJ2-5; D gene ambiguous. The CDR3 has 12 amino acids. The V end was cut by 4 bases, the J end by 3 bases, with 7 bases between. Germline V gene data show CDR1 as SGHNT and CDR2 as YYREEE (reference sequence). The CDR3 loop reads CASSRVEETQYF. CDR3 sequence (DNA): TGTGCCAGCAGCCGGGTCGAAGAGACCCAGTACTTC. The full variable domain, its missing parts supplied by reference TRBV5-4 and TRBJ2-5, is ETGVTQSPTHLIKTRGQQVTLRCSSQSGHNTVSWYQQALGQGPQFIFQYYREEENGRGNFPPRFSGLQFPNYSSELNVNALELDDSALYLCASSRVEETQYFGPGTRLLVL.

V gene TRBV7-9 combines with J gene TRBJ2-7; 7 nucleotides match TRBD2. Germline values: CDR1 SEHNR, CDR2 FQNEAQ (reference sequence). CDR3 length: 16 amino acids. Losses at the gene ends were 2 bases for V and 0 bases for J; bases not matched to a gene: 7. CDR3 protein: CASSLLGASGSYEQYF. DNA of the CDR3: TGTGCCAGCAGCTTACTCGGGGCTAGCGGCTCCTACGAGCAGTACTTC.

The sample holds a few counts of this clonotype. V usage is TRBV7-2 and J usage is TRBJ1-2; the D is unclear. Germline CDR1 and CDR2: SGHTA and FQGNSA. The length of the CDR3 is 15 residues. Trimming took off 1 base at V and 0 bases at J, with 9 bases between the two ends. CDR3 coding DNA: TGTGCCAGCAGCTTAGAAAGGTTGGCTAACTATGGCTACACCTTC. Translation gives CASSLERLANYGYTF.

This clonotype is medium-sized in the sample. This chain joins TRBV7-2 and TRBJ1-5; 7 nucleotides line up with TRBD1. Trimming at V came to 5 bases and at J to 4 bases, leaving 2 bases not matched to a gene. Germline CDR1 reads SGHTA; CDR2 reads FQGNSA. CDR3 size: 13 residues. The CDR3 region has the DNA TGTGCCAGCAGCGTCAGGGGGAATCAGCCCCAGCATTTT. It is translated as CASSVRGNQPQHF.

The chain is built from TRBV24-1 and TRBJ1-5, with D possibly TRBD1 on 5 matching bases. Trimming took off 4 bases at V and 0 bases at J, with 27 bases between the two ends. CDR1 is KGHDR and CDR2 is SFDVKD in the germline V gene. The CDR3 loop spans 21 amino acids. The DNA for the CDR3 is TGTGCCACCAGTGACCGCGTCCGCGCGGCTATAGGGGAGTATAGCAATCAGCCCCAGCATTTT. This translates into CATSDRVRAAIGEYSNQPQHF.